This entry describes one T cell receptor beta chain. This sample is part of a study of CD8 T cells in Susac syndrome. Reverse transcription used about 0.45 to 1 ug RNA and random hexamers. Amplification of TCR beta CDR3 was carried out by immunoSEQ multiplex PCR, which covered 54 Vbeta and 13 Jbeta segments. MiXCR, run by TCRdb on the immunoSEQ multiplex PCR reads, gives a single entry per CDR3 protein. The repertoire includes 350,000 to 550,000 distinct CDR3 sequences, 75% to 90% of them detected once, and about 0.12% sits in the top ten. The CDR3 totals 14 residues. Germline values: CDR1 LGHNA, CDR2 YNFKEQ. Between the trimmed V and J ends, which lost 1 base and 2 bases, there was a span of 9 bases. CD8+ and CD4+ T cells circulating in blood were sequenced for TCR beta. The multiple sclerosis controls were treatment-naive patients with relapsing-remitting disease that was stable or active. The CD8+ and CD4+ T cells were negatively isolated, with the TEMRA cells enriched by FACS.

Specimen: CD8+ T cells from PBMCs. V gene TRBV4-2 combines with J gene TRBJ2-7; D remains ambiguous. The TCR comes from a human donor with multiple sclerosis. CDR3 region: CASSQGVQTYEQYF. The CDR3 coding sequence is TGTGCCAGCAGCCAAGGGGTACAGACCTACGAGCAGTACTTC.